These 25 T cell receptor beta chains originate from one sample sequenced in a study of siplizumab effects on memory and regulatory T cells. Only in-frame clones appear in the TCRdb table, and some are missing; sequencing was by immunoSEQ multiplex PCR. Altogether around 100,000 clones are present, 80% to 95% being singletons, with the ten largest covering 0.9% to 1.4%. Sample: CD4+ T cells sorted from blood. The source is a human donor in good health.

This clone was observed a few times. The J gene is TRBJ2-3, the V gene TRBV2; unclear D gene. Deletions cut 6 bases from V and 5 bases from J, with 9 bases between. The germline CDR1 and CDR2 sequences are SNHLY and FYNNEI. The CDR3 runs 12 residues. The CDR3 nucleotides are TGTGCCAGCAGGCCCTTCGGAGATACGCAGTATTTT. Translating it yields CASRPFGDTQYF.

V gene TRBV5-1 combines with J gene TRBJ2-5; a possible D gene is TRBD2 (5 bases). The germline CDR1 and CDR2 sequences are SGHRS and YFSETQ. The CDR3 runs 13 residues. V dropped 6 bases and J dropped 5 bases, with 14 bases sitting between them. The CDR3 nucleotides read TGCGCCAGCAATCCAGGAGGTGGGGAGACCCAGTACTTC. Residues: CASNPGGGETQYF.

The chain carries TRBV4-1 and TRBJ2-2, with D unresolved. Germline assignment: CDR1 MGHRA and CDR2 YSYEKL. Between the trimmed V and J ends, which lost 1 base and 0 bases, there was a span of 9 bases. This CDR3 comprises 16 residues. This CDR3 reads CASSQGSRSNTGELFF. For the CDR3, the DNA is TGCGCCAGCAGCCAAGGATCGCGTTCGAACACCGGGGAGCTGTTTTTT.

The chain employs TRBV30 and TRBJ1-2; a weak D match, TRBD1 (6 bases). Germline-derived CDR1 and CDR2 are GTSNPN and SVGIG (reference sequence). V shed 3 bases and J shed 6 bases, with 14 bases lying between them. CDR3 length equals 13 residues. CDR3 bases: TGTGCCTGGAGACGACAGGACTTCAATGGCTACACCTTC. Protein product: CAWRRQDFNGYTF.

The V call is TRBV30, the J call TRBJ2-7; the match to TRBD1 covers 8 bases. Germline lookup yields CDR1 GTSNPN and CDR2 SVGIG (reference sequence). The CDR3 contains 13 residues. With V trimmed by 4 bases and J by 12 bases, 14 bases remained unmatched. CDR3 DNA sequence: TGTGCCTGGACCCCAGGGGGCAGGTTCTGGTCGTACTTC. It encodes CAWTPGGRFWSYF.

As DNA, the CDR3 is TGTGCCAGTAGTATAGATGTCAGGCCCTACACCGGGGAGCTGTTTTTT. Its protein is CASSIDVRPYTGELFF. V is TRBV19 and J is TRBJ2-2; D not resolved. The length of the CDR3 is 16 residues. With 0 bases removed from V and 3 bases from J, the gap between germline ends came to 11 bases. Germline CDR1 reads LNHDA; CDR2 reads SQIVND (reference sequence).

This chain links TRBV20-1 with TRBJ2-3; D is undetermined. The CDR3 length is 11 residues. Germline V gives CDR1 DFQATT, CDR2 SNEGSKA (reference sequence). V lost 3 bases and J 5 bases, leaving 6 bases between the germline ends. CDR3 nucleotides: TGCAGTGCTAGGGAGCGAGATACGCAGTATTTT. It encodes CSARERDTQYF.

This clone turned up a few times. CDR3 amino acids: CATSRDPYGRSPQHF. The CDR3 nucleotides read TGTGCCACCAGCAGAGATCCCTACGGCAGGTCGCCCCAGCATTTT. The chain uses TRBV15 and TRBJ1-5; D remains ambiguous. Trimming took off 0 bases at V and 9 bases at J, with 15 bases between the two ends. This CDR3 comprises 15 residues. Germline V CDR1 and CDR2: LNHNV, YYDKDF (reference sequence).

The chain recombines TRBV5-6 with TRBJ1-2, with D unclear. The CDR3 covers 16 residues. Germline loops: CDR1 SGHDT, CDR2 YYEEEE. V was cut by 7 bases and J by 4 bases, with 23 bases left in between. The CDR3 coding sequence is TGTGCCAGCTCACCCTACGCCGGTTTGCTTGGCTATGGCTACACCTTC. This gives the protein CASSPYAGLLGYGYTF.

The V call is TRBV4-2, the J call TRBJ2-7; no definite D call. CDR3 length equals 13 residues. Deletions cut 0 bases from V and 3 bases from J, with 6 bases between. The V gene's germline CDR1 is LGHNA and CDR2 YNFKEQ. CDR3 nucleotide sequence: TGTGCCAGCAGCCAAGATCGCAGCTACGAGCAGTACTTC. It codes for CASSQDRSYEQYF.

The gene calls are TRBV11-2 and TRBJ1-1; D is unresolved. Germline V lookup: CDR1 SGHAT, CDR2 FQNNGV. CDR3 length equals 15 residues. Trimming left V 1 base short and J 2 bases short, with 11 bases between. CDR3 sequence (DNA): TGTGCCAGCAGCTTAGTACTCGTGGCAAACACTGAAGCTTTCTTT. Protein: CASSLVLVANTEAFF.

This rearrangement joins TRBV7-9 to TRBJ2-6; D remains unclear. This CDR3 has 15 amino acids. The germline V and J ends were trimmed by 2 bases and 0 bases, with 5 bases remaining between them. Germline V gives CDR1 SEHNR, CDR2 FQNEAQ (reference sequence). CDR3 nucleotide sequence: TGTGCCAGCAGCTTATCCCCCTCTGGGGCCAACGTCCTGACTTTC. Translated: CASSLSPSGANVLTF.

Here the CDR3 DNA reads TGCGCCAGCAAGACGTTACAGGGGGCCACGACGGGCACTGAAGCTTTCTTT. Translating gives CASKTLQGATTGTEAFF. The genes are TRBV5-1 and TRBJ1-1; 9 bases fit TRBD1. This CDR3 is built from 17 residues. Trimming took 6 bases from V and 4 from J; bases not matched to a gene: 16. The germline V gene has CDR1 SGHRS and CDR2 YFSETQ.

V usage is TRBV30 and J usage is TRBJ1-5, with TRBD1 matching over 7 bases. Germline V gene data show CDR1 as GTSNPN and CDR2 as SVGIG (reference sequence). Germline trimming cut 4 bases from V and 1 base from J; bases unmatched to any gene: 4. This CDR3 is 14 amino acids long. CDR3 region: CAWKNRGSNQPQHF. The CDR3 nucleotides are TGTGCCTGGAAGAACAGGGGAAGCAATCAGCCCCAGCATTTT.

J is TRBJ1-1 and V is TRBV7-3; no reliable D call. V gave up 5 bases and J gave up 2 bases, with 9 bases separating them. This CDR3 spans 13 amino acids. In germline, CDR1 is SGHTA, CDR2 FQGTGA. CDR3 nucleotide sequence: TGTGCCAGCAGCCGATTGAAAAACACTGAAGCTTTCTTT. It encodes CASSRLKNTEAFF.

The chain joins TRBV28 to TRBJ1-5; no definite D call. CDR3 length: 12 amino acids. The germline V gene encodes CDR1 MDHEN and CDR2 SYDVKM. Deletions cut 6 bases from V and 6 bases from J, with 9 bases between. For the CDR3, the DNA is TGTGCCAGCAGCCAACAGACTCAGCCCCAGCATTTT. It yields the protein CASSQQTQPQHF.

The chain recombines TRBV6-5 with TRBJ1-6; 7 bases align to TRBD1. CDR1 is MNHEY and CDR2 is SVGAGI in the germline V gene. J gave up 6 bases and V 5 bases, and 4 bases lay outside the gene matches. The length of the CDR3 is 14 residues. CDR3 in amino acids: CASSRTGVNSPLHF. The CDR3 DNA sequence: TGTGCCAGCAGTCGGACAGGAGTTAATTCACCCCTCCACTTT.

The V and J genes are TRBV19 and TRBJ1-4, with D unresolved. The CDR3 extends over 15 amino acids. CDR1 and CDR2 (germline): LNHDA, SQIVND (reference sequence). Trimming left V 5 bases short and J 8 bases short, with 18 bases between. This CDR3 reads CASSRRTRTVEKLFF. CDR3 nucleotides: TGTGCCAGTAGTCGAAGGACGAGAACAGTAGAAAAACTGTTTTTT.

This clone has a single count. This chain joins TRBV9 and TRBJ1-5; a possible D gene is TRBD1 (6 bases). The CDR3 is made up of 15 amino acids. Germline V gene lookup returns CDR1 SGDLS and CDR2 YYNGEE. The V gene lost 0 bases and the J gene lost 4 bases, with 11 bases spanning the gap. In DNA form, the CDR3 reads TGTGCCAGCAGCGTAGACGGGACATCAAATCAGCCCCAGCATTTT. It codes for CASSVDGTSNQPQHF. Full variable domain (outside the CDR3, taken from reference TRBV9 and TRBJ1-5): DSGVTQTPKHLITATGQRVTLRCSPRSGDLSVYWYQQSLDQGLQFLIQYYNGEERAKGNILERFSAQQFPDLHSELNLSSLELGDSALYFCASSVDGTSNQPQHFGDGTRLSIL.

This clone was recorded once. This chain uses TRBV23-1 with TRBJ2-7; 9 bases fit TRBD1. TRBV23-1 is known as an ORF, though its function is uncertain. The J segment lost 1 base and the V segment lost 2 bases, leaving 12 bases of the junction unmatched. This CDR3 contains 18 residues. CDR3 sequence: CASSQPTRQTGGSYEQYF. The CDR3 region has the DNA TGCGCCAGCAGTCAACCGACCAGACAGACAGGGGGATCCTACGAGCAGTACTTC.

The chain recombines TRBV2 with TRBJ1-1; D perhaps matches TRBD1 (5 bases). This CDR3 has 12 amino acids. CDR1 and CDR2 (germline): SNHLY, FYNNEI. Trimming took 8 bases from V and 4 from J, leaving 11 bases between them. As DNA, the CDR3 is TGTGCCAGCGGAGGGACTGTCACTGAAGCTTTCTTT. The encoded protein is CASGGTVTEAFF.

The rearrangement joins TRBV6-5 to TRBJ1-2; D uncertain. Germline V gives CDR1 MNHEY, CDR2 SVGAGI. Trimming removed 7 bases at V and 2 bases at J, with 11 bases between. This CDR3 has 13 amino acids. Here the CDR3 DNA reads TGTGCCAGCACCAGAGCCTCAAACTATGGCTACACCTTC. Amino acids: CASTRASNYGYTF.

This sequence joins TRBV28 and TRBJ1-2, with D possibly being TRBD1 (5 bases). Germline CDR1 MDHEN, CDR2 SYDVKM. This CDR3 contains 14 residues. The V end lost 5 bases, the J end lost 5 bases, and 15 bases lay between the germline ends. The CDR3 spells CASSPAGTAYGYTF. DNA for the CDR3: TGTGCCAGCAGTCCGGCCGGGACTGCTTATGGCTACACCTTC.

The rearrangement links TRBV28 to TRBJ2-7; 9 bases match TRBD1. Germline V gene lookup returns CDR1 MDHEN and CDR2 SYDVKM. The CDR3 consists of 17 residues. Trimming cost V 5 bases and J 9 bases; bases outside gene matches: 20. This CDR3 reads CASSTRDRVKRGYTQYF. Written as DNA, the CDR3 is TGTGCCAGCAGTACGAGGGACAGGGTAAAGCGGGGATATACGCAGTACTTC.

V and J are TRBV9 and TRBJ2-4; the D gene could be TRBD1 or TRBD2 (5 bases each). With 7 bases removed from V and 6 bases from J, the gap between germline ends came to 11 bases. The CDR3 totals 12 residues. Germline lookup yields CDR1 SGDLS and CDR2 YYNGEE. The CDR3 sequence: CASGPGGNIQYF. Written as DNA, the CDR3 is TGTGCCAGCGGACCTGGGGGAAACATTCAGTACTTC. Drawing the rest from reference TRBV9 and TRBJ2-4, the complete variable domain is DSGVTQTPKHLITATGQRVTLRCSPRSGDLSVYWYQQSLDQGLQFLIQYYNGEERAKGNILERFSAQQFPDLHSELNLSSLELGDSALYFCASGPGGNIQYFGAGTRLSVL.